This paragraph reports one T cell receptor (beta chain). Its antigen is not known. Germline loops: CDR1 SGDLS, CDR2 YYNGEE. This CDR3 contains 15 residues. Unmatched junction bases numbered 7, after V lost 4 bases and J lost 8 bases. This record comes from a study of graft-versus-host responses after intestinal transplantation. Overall study context: Every transplant recipient was induced with anti-thymocyte globulin, then maintained on tacrolimus and steroids for about 3 years.

Sequencing was performed with immunoSEQ multiplex PCR; in TCRdb, only in-frame clones are kept and a portion is missing. The sample has roughly 40,000 clones, about 91% seen once. Study-wide findings and caveats: Among recipient marrow samples, GvH clones were found; some appeared first in ileum or blood. Within allografts, high graft-versus-host to host-versus-graft clonal ratios were seen among patients with graft-donor T cell macrochimerism.

This clonotype was sampled from a human patient who received an intestinal transplant, so some T cells may come from the graft donor. Sequencing used PBMCs, obtained 524 days after transplant. V usage is TRBV9 and J usage is TRBJ2-1; 12 nucleotides line up with TRBD2. CDR3 in amino acids: CASSPRLAGADEQFF. CDR3 nucleotide sequence: TGTGCCAGCAGCCCCCGACTAGCGGGAGCGGATGAGCAGTTCTTC. Variable domain in full (rest from reference TRBV9 and TRBJ2-1): DSGVTQTPKHLITATGQRVTLRCSPRSGDLSVYWYQQSLDQGLQFLIQYYNGEERAKGNILERFSAQQFPDLHSELNLSSLELGDSALYFCASSPRLAGADEQFFGPGTRLTVL.